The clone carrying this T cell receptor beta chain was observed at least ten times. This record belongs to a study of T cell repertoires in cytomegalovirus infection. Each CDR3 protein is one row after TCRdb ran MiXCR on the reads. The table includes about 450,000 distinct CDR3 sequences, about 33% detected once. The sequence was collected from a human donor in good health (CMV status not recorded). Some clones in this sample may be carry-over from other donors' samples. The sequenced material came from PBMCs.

CDR3 sequence: CASSLRAVSSAYEQYF. CDR3 in DNA: TGTGCCAGCAGCTTACGGGCGGTCAGCTCAGCCTACGAGCAGTACTTC. The V gene is TRBV7-6, the J gene TRBJ2-7; D remains ambiguous. This CDR3 contains 16 residues. The germline V and J ends were trimmed by 2 bases and 2 bases, with 16 bases remaining between them. Germline-derived CDR1 and CDR2 are SGHVS and FNYEAQ.